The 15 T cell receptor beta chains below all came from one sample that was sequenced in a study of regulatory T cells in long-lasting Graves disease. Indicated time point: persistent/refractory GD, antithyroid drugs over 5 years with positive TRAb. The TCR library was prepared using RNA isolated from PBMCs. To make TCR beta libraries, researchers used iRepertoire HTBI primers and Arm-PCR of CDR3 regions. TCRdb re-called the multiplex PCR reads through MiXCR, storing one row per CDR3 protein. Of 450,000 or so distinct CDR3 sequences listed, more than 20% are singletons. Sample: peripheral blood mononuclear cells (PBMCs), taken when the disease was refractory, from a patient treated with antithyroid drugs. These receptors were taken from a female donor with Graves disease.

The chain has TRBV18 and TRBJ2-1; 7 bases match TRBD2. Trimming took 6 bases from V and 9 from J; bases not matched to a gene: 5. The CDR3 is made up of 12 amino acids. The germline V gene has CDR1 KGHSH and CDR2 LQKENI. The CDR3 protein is CASSRLAGEQFF. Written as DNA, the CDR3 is TGTGCCAGCTCCCGACTAGCTGGTGAGCAGTTCTTC. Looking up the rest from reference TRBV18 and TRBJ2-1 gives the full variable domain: NAGVMQNPRHLVRRRGQEARLRCSPMKGHSHVYWYRQLPEEGLKFMVYLQKENIIDESGMPKERFSAEFPKEGPSILRIQQVVRGDSAAYFCASSRLAGEQFFGPGTRLTVL.

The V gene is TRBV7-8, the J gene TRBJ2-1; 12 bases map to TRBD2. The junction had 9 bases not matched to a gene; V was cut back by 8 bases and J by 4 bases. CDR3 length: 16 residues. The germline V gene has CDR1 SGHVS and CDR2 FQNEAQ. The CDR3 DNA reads TGTGCCAGCGGCCCCGGACTAGCGGGAACGTACAATGAGCAGTTCTTC. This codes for CASGPGLAGTYNEQFF.

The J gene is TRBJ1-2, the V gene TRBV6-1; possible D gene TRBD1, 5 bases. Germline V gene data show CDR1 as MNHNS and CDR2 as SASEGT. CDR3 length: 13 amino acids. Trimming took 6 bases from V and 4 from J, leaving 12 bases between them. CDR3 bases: TGTGCCAGCAGACTTGACAGACTCTATGGCTACACCTTC. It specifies CASRLDRLYGYTF.

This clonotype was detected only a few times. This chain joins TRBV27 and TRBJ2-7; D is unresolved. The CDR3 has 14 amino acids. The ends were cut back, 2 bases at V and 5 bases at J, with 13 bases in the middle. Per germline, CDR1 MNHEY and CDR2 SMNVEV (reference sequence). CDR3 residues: CASSLSLGLNEQYF. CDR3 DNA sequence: TGTGCCAGCAGTTTAAGTTTAGGTCTCAACGAGCAGTACTTC.

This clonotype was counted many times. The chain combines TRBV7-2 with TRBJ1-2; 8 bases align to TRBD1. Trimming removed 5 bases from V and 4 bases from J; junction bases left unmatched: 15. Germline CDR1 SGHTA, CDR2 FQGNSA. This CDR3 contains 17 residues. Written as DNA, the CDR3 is TGTGCCAGCAGCGGGGGCGATAAGACAGGGGATCGCTATGGCTACACCTTC. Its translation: CASSGGDKTGDRYGYTF. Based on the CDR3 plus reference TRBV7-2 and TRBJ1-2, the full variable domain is GAGVSQSPSNKVTEKGKDVELRCDPISGHTALYWYRQSLGQGLEFLIYFQGNSAPDKSGLPSDRFSAERTGGSVSTLTIQRTQQEDSAVYLCASSGGDKTGDRYGYTFGSGTRLTVV.

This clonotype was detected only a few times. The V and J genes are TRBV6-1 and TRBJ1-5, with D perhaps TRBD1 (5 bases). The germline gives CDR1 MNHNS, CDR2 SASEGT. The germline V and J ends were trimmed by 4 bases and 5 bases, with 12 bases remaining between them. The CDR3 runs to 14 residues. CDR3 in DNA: TGTGCCAGCAGTGGACAGCCCGGGTATCAGCCCCAGCATTTT. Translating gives CASSGQPGYQPQHF.

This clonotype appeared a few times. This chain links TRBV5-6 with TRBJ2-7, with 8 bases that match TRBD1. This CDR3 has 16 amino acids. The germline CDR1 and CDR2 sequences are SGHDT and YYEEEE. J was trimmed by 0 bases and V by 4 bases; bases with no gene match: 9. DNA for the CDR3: TGTGCCAGCAGCCCAGGTTCTGGACAGGGCTCCTACGAGCAGTACTTC. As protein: CASSPGSGQGSYEQYF. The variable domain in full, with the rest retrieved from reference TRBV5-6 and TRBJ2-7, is DAGVTQSPTHLIKTRGQQVTLRCSPKSGHDTVSWYQQALGQGPQFIFQYYEEEERQRGNFPDRFSGHQFPNYSSELNVNALLLGDSALYLCASSPGSGQGSYEQYFGPGTRLTVT.

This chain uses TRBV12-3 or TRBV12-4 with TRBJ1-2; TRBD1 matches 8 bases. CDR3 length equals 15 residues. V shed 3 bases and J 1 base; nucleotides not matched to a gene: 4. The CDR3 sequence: CASSFRGLNNYGYTF. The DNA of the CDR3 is TGTGCCAGCAGTTTCAGGGGGCTTAATAACTATGGCTACACCTTC.

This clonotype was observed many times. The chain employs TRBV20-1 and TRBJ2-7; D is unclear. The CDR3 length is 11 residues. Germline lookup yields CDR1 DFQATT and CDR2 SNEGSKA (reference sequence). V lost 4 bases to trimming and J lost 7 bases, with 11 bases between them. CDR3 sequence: CSAMDLGEQYF. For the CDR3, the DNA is TGCAGTGCTATGGACCTGGGGGAGCAGTACTTC.

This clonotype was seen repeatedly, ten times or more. This CDR3 reads CASATPLAGEETQYF. The CDR3 DNA is TGTGCCAGTGCGACCCCCCTAGCGGGAGAAGAGACCCAGTACTTC. The rearrangement uses TRBV3-1 and TRBJ2-5; TRBD2 aligns across 10 bases. The junction had 10 bases not matched to a gene; V was cut back by 9 bases and J by 3 bases. The CDR3 has 15 amino acids. Germline CDR1 and CDR2: LGHDT and YNNKEL (reference sequence).

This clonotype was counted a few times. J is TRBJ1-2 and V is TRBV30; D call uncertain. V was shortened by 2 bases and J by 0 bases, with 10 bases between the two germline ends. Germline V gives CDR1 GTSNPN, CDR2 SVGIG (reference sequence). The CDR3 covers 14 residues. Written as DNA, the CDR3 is TGTGCCTGGAGTAGCGGCAGATCTAACTATGGCTACACCTTC. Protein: CAWSSGRSNYGYTF. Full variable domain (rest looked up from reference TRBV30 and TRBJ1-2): SQTIHQWPATLVQPVGSPLSLECTVEGTSNPNLYWYRQAAGRGLQLLFYSVGIGQISSEVPQNLSASRPQDRQFILSSKKLLLSDSGFYLCAWSSGRSNYGYTFGSGTRLTVV.

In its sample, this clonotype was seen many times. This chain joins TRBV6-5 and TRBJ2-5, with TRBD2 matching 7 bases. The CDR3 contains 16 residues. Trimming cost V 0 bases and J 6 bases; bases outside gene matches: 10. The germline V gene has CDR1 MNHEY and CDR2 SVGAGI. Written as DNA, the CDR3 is TGTGCCAGCAGTTACTCGAGGTCTAGCGGTCCCCAGACCCAGTACTTC. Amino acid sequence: CASSYSRSSGPQTQYF.

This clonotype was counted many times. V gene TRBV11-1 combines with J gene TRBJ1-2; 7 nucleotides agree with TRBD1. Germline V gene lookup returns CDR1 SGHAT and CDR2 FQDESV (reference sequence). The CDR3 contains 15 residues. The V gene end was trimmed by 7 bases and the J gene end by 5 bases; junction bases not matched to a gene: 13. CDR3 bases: TGTGCCAGCACTCCATACCGGGACAGTCCTTATGGCTACACCTTC. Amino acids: CASTPYRDSPYGYTF.

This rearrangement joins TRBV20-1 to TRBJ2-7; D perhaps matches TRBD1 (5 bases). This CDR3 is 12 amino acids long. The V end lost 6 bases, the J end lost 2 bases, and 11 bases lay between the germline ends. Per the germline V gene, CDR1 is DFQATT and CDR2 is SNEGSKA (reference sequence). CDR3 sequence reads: CSATGLTYEQYF. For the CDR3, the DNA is TGCAGTGCCACAGGTCTCACCTACGAGCAGTACTTC.

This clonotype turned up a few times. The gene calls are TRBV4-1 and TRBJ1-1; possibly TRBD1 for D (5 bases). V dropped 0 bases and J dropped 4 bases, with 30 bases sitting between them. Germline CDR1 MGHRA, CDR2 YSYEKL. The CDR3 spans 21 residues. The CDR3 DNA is TGCGCCAGCAGCCAAGATATTTTGATTAATTCGGGGGGGAGAGATGGCACTGAAGCTTTCTTT. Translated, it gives CASSQDILINSGGRDGTEAFF.